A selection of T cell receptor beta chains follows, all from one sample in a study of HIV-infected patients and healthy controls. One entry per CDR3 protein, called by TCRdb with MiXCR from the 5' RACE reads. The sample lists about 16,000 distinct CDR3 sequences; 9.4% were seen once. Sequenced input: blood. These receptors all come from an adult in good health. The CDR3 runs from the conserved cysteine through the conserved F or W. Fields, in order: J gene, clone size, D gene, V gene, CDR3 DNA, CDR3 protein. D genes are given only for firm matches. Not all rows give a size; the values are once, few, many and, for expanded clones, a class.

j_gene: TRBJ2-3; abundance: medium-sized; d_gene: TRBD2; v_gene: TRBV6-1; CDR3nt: TGTGCCAGCAGTGAACTAGCGGGAGCAGATACGCAGTATTTT; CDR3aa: CASSELAGADTQYF
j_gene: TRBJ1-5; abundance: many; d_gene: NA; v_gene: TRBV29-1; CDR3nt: TGCAGCGTTGTTGTGGGGAATCAGCCCCAGCATTTT; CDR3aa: CSVVVGNQPQHF
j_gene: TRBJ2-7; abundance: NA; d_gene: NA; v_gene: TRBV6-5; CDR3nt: TGTGCCAGCAGTTCTCTGAGTCGTCAGTACTTC; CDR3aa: CASSSLSRQYF
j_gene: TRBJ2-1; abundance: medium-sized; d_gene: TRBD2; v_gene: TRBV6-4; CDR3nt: TGTGCCAGCAGTGTATCTAGCGGGGGTCTGGATGAGCAGTTCTTC; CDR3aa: CASSVSSGGLDEQFF
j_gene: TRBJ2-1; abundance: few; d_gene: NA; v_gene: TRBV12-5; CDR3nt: TGTGCTAGTGGTTTTGGGGTCTGGAGCAATGAGCAGTTCTTC; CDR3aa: CASGFGVWSNEQFF
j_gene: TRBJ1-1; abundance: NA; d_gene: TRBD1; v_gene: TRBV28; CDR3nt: TGTGCCAGCATCCCCCCCCCGGGAGGGACAGGGAACACTGAAGCTTTCTTT; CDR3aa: CASIPPPGGTGNTEAFF
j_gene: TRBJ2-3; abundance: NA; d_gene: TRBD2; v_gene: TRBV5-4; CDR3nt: TGTGCCAGCAGCTTGGGTCTAGCGGGAGTTGCTGATACGCAGTATTTT; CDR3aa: CASSLGLAGVADTQYF
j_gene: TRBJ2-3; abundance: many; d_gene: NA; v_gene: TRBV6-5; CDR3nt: TGTGCCAGCAGTTACTCGTTTCAGACAGCTAGCACAGATACGCAGTATTTT; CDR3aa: CASSYSFQTASTDTQYF
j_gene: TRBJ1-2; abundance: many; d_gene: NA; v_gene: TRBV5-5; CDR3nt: TGTGCCAGCAGCTTGGTTGTCATAAGATATGGCTACACCTTC; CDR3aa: CASSLVVIRYGYTF
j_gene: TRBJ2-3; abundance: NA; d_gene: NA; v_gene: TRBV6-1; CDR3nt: TGTGCCAGCAGTGAAGACCTGATAGATACGCAGTATTTT; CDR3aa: CASSEDLIDTQYF
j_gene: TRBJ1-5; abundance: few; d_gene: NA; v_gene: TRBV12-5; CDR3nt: TGTGCTAGTGGCCTAGGAGGGGCCCTCAATCAGCCCCAGCATTTT; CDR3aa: CASGLGGALNQPQHF
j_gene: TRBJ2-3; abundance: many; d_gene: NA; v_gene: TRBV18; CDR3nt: TGTGCCAGCTCACCAAGTCAGGCAGGACCAGGCACAGATACGCAGTATTTT; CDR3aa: CASSPSQAGPGTDTQYF
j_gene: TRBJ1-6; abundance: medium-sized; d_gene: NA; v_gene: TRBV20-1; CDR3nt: TGCAGTGCTAGTACGGCAGGGGTAAATTCACCCCTCCACTTT; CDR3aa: CSASTAGVNSPLHF
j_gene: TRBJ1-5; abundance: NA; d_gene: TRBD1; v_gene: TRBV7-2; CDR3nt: TGTGCCAGCACCCCCCAGGGGGGGGTAAGCAATCAGCCCCAGCATTTT; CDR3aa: CASTPQGGVSNQPQHF
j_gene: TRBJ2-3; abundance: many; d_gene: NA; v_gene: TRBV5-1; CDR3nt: TGCGCCAGCAGCTTGGCGGTAGCAGGGGATACGCAGTATTTT; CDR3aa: CASSLAVAGDTQYF
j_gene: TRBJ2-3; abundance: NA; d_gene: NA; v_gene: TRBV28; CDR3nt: TGTGCCAGCAGTTTCGGCCGAGGGGAGTCCTCGTTT; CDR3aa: CASSFGRGESSF
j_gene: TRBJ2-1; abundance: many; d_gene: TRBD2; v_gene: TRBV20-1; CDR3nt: TGCAGTGCTCCTGAATTTACTAGCGGGAGGCATAATGAGCAGTTCTTC; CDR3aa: CSAPEFTSGRHNEQFF
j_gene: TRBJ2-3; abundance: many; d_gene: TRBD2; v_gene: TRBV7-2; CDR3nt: TGTGCCAGCAGCCCGGGACTAGCGGCTTATACGCAGTATTTT; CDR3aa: CASSPGLAAYTQYF
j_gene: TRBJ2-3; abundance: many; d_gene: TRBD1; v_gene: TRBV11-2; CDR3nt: TGTGCCAGCAGCTTTCTCCGGACAGGGAGCACAGATACGCAGTATTTT; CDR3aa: CASSFLRTGSTDTQYF
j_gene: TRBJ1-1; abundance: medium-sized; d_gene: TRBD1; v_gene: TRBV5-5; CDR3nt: TGTGCCAGCAGCACGGGACAGGGGGCCGGATCTGAAGCTTTCTTT; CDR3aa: CASSTGQGAGSEAFF
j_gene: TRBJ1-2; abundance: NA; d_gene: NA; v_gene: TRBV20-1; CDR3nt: TGCAGTGCTCCCTTGGATACTAACTATGGCTACACCTTC; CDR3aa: CSAPLDTNYGYTF
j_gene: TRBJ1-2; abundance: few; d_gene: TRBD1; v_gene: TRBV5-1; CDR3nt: TGCGCCAGCAGCTCAACAACGGGACAGAACTATGGCTACACCTTC; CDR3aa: CASSSTTGQNYGYTF
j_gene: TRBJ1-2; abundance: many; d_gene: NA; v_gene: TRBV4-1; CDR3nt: TGCGCCAGCAGCCATAACGCAGGGTACGGCGGCTACACCTTC; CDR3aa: CASSHNAGYGGYTF
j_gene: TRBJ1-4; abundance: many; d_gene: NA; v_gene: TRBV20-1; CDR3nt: TGCAGTGCTACGGGGCCGGGCGCGGAAAAACTGTTTTTT; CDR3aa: CSATGPGAEKLFF
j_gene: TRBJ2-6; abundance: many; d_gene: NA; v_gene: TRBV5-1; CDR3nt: TGCGCCAGCCGGGCTCGGGAAGGTGGGGCCAACGTCCTGACTTTC; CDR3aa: CASRAREGGANVLTF
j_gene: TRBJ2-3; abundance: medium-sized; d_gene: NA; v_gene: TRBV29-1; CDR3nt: TGCAGCGTTGGTTACGGGAGTGGAGGAGATACGCAGTATTTT; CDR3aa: CSVGYGSGGDTQYF
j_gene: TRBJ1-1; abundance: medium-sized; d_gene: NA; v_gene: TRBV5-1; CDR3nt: TGCGCCAGTCTTCTGGGACCATTGAACACTGAAGCTTTCTTT; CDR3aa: CASLLGPLNTEAFF
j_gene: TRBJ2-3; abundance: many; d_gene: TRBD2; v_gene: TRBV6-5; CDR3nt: TGTGCCAGCAGGGGAGGGCGGGAGCCCTTAGATACGCAGTATTTT; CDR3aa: CASRGGREPLDTQYF
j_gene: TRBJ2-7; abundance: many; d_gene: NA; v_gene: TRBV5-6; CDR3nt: TGTGCCAGCAGCTTGGGCGGGGACTCCTACGAGCAGTACTTC; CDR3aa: CASSLGGDSYEQYF
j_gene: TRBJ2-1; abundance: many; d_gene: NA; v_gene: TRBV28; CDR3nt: TGTGCCAGCAGGCTGCGGAGGACTAATAATGAGCAGTTCTTC; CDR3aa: CASRLRRTNNEQFF
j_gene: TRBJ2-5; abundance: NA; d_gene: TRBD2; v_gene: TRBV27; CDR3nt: TGTGCCAGCAGTTTCGCTTTTGGCGGGGGGGAGACCCAGTACTTC; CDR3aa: CASSFAFGGGETQYF
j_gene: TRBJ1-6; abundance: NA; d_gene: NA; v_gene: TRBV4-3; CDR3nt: TGCGCCAGCAGCCAAGCGTATGGGCGGGTCAATTCACCCCTCCACTTT; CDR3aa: CASSQAYGRVNSPLHF
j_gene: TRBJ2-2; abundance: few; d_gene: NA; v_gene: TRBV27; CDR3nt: TGTGCCAGCAGTTTAGGTGGCGGGGAGCTGTTTTTT; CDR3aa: CASSLGGGELFF
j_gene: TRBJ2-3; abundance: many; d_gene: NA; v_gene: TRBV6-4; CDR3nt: TGTGCCAGCAGTCAAACAGGGAGCACAGATACGCAGTATTTT; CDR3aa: CASSQTGSTDTQYF
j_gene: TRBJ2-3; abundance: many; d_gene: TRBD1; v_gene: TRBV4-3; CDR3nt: TGCGCCAGCAGCCAATCAACAGGGGGCATCGCAGATACGCAGTATTTT; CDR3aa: CASSQSTGGIADTQYF
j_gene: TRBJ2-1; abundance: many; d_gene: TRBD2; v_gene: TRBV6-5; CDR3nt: TGTGCCAGCAAGACGGTAGCGGGAGTATATTCCTACAATGAGCAGTTCTTC; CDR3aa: CASKTVAGVYSYNEQFF
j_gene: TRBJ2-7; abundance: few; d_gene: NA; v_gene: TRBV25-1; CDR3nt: TGTGCCAGCAGTGAATGGGGGGACTCCTACGAGCAGTACTTC; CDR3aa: CASSEWGDSYEQYF
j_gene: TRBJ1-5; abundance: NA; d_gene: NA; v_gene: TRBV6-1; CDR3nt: TGTGCCAGCAGTGAATTAATCAGGGACAATCAGCCCCAGCATTTT; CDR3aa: CASSELIRDNQPQHF
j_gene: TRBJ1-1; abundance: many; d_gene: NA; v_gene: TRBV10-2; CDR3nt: TGCGCCAGCAGTGAAAAGACAGGGAACACTGAAGCTTTCTTT; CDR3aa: CASSEKTGNTEAFF
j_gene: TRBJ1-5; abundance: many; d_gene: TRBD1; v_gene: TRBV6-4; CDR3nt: TGTGCCAGCAGTCGGACAGGGGCTCAGCCCCAGCATTTT; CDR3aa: CASSRTGAQPQHF
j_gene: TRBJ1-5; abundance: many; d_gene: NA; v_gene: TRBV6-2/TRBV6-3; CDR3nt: TGTGCCAGCAGTTACTCATCAGTGAGCAATCAGCCCCAGCATTTT; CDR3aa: CASSYSSVSNQPQHF
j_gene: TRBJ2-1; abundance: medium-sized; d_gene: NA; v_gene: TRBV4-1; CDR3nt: TGCGCCAGCAGCCCAGCGGTAGGAGCTGAGCAGTTCTTC; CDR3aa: CASSPAVGAEQFF
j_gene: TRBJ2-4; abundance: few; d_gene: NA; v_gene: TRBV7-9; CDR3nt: TGTGCCAGCAGCCCAAGGGAACCGGGTCCTAAAAACATTCAGTACTTC; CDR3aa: CASSPREPGPKNIQYF
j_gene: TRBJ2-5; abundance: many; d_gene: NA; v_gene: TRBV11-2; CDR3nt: TGTGCCAGCAGCCCCCCTGTGCGGTTCCAAGAGACCCAGTACTTC; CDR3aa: CASSPPVRFQETQYF
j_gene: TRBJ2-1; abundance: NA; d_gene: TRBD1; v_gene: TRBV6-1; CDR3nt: TGTGCCAGCAGAGCCGGGACAGGGTCGAATGAGCAGTTCTTC; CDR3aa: CASRAGTGSNEQFF
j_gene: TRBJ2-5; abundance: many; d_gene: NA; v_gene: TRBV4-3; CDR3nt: TGCGCCAGCAGCCAAGATGGCTCCGAGTACCAAGAGACCCAGTACTTC; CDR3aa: CASSQDGSEYQETQYF